This TCR beta chain was captured by sequencing in a study of blood T cell repertoires in COVID-19. Study in general: Donors in the United States, Italy and Spain gave samples during acute or convalescent COVID-19. The cDNA or gDNA used as material had been derived from T cells, B-cell-depleted T cells, or PBMCs.

As processed by the authors: Nucleated cell counts were estimated from reference gene primer amplification. Method: immunoSEQ multiplex PCR; TCRdb's copy keeps in-frame clones and lacks some. The V and J calls and clone size come from that table; D and trimming were worked out from the DNA. The sample carries roughly 290,000 clones, under 85% recorded once. Those enrolled in Seattle joined during active infection and were followed longitudinally afterward. The receptor was isolated from a human donor with COVID-19, enrolled during active disease. The donor label of this sample is uncertain. Sample: peripheral blood.

The CDR3 loop is CAISLGQGEANQPQHF. Written as DNA, the CDR3 is TGTGCCATCAGTTTGGGACAGGGCGAGGCCAATCAGCCCCAGCATTTT. This sequence joins TRBV10-3 and TRBJ1-5, with TRBD1 matching over 9 bases. Germline CDR1 and CDR2: ENHRY and SYGVKD. J was trimmed by 3 bases and V by 5 bases; bases with no gene match: 8. The CDR3 has 16 residues.